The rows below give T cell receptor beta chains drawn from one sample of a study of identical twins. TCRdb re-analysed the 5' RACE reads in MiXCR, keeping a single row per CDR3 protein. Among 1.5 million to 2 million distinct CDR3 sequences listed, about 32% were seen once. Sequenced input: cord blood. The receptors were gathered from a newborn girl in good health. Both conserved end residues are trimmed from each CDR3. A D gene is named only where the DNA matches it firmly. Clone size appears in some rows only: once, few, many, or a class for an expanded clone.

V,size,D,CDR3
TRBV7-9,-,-,ASSLAPQGPNYGYT
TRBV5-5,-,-,ASSRQGIPYEQY
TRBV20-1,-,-,SASAVLNTEAF
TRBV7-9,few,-,ASSLTNRDYGYT
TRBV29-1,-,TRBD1,SVEDRDSSRANYGYT
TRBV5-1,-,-,ASSLGRFGTDTQY
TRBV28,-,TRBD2,ASSRLAGEGTDTQY
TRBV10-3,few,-,AISEHREGAYEQY
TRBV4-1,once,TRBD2,ASSQGRTRYNEQF
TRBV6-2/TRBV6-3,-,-,ASSYDRGWGYGYT
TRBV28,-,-,ANSLKGTNTGELF
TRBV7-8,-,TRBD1,ASSHGQVPSGANVLT
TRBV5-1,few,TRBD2,ASWAGVPDTQY
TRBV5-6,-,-,ASSHRSGEQF
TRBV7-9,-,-,ASSSIVRADTQY
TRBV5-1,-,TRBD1,ASSLTGQGFMNTEAF
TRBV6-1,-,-,ASSPTDAPVLYEQY
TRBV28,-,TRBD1,ASSRPGTGKTGELF
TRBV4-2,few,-,ASSQDFRGFLNEQF
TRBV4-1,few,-,ASSQGRTVYEQY
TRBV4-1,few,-,ASSLQAYGDTQY
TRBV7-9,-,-,ASRLMDSTSYEQY
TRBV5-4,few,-,ASSLGIKAASSGNTIY
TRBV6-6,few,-,ASSARGGPEKLF
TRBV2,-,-,AGGDRSRDTQY
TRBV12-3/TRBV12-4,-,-,ASSEPDGTDTQY
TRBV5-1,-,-,ASSARRGEQY
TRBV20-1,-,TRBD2,SATRGGPTDTQY
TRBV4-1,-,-,ASSLPGVGTGELF
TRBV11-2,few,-,ASSLRVGQETQY
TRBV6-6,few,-,ASSYSLARRF
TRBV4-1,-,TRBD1,ASSQDPRDRGTDTQY
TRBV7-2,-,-,ATARRGGTPRTDTQY
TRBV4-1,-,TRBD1,ASSQDSLGPGQGNYGYT
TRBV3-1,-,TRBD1,ASSQDMGTGNTGELF
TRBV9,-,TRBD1,ASSVDIRGRTGELF
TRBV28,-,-,ASSLNDEKLF
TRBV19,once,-,ASTEGWEAF
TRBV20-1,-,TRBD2,SAGLGYEQY
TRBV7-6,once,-,ASSLETEYNSPLH
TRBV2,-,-,ASSETDIYEQY
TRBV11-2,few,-,ASSLGLGMGTQY
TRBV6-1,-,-,ASRAGRLGYEQF
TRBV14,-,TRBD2,ASSQDPLFSDGGDNEQF
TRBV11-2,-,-,ASSFNLGSYEQY
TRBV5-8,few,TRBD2,ASSLYVLLAGGEQF
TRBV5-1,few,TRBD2,ASSGTSGKITYEQY
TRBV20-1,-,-,SAREEVNQPQH
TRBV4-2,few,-,ASSQVPGNQPQH
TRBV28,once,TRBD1,ASSYRDRVFYEQY
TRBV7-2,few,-,ASRTLGNEQF
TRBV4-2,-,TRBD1,ASSPIDRDHTEAF
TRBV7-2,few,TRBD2,ASSLATISSGDQY